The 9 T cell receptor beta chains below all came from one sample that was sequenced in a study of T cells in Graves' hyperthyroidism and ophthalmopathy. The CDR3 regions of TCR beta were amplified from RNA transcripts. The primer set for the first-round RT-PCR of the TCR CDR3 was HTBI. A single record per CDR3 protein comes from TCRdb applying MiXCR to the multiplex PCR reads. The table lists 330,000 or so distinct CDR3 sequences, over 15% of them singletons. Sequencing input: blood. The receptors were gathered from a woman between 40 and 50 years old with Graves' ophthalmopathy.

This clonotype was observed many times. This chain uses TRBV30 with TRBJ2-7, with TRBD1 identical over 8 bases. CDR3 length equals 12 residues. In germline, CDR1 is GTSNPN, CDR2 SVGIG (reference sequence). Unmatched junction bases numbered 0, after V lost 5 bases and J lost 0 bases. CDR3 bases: TGTGCCTGGGGACAGGGCTCCTACGAGCAGTACTTC. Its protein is CAWGQGSYEQYF.

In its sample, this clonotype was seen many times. The CDR3 bases are TGTGCCAGCACCCCGAAGGGGTTCTGGTATGGCTACACCTTC. This codes for CASTPKGFWYGYTF. The chain has TRBV2 and TRBJ1-2; tentative D call: TRBD1 (5 bases). The CDR3 is made up of 14 amino acids. Germline lookup yields CDR1 SNHLY and CDR2 FYNNEI. Trimming stripped 7 bases from V and 5 bases from J, with 17 bases between.

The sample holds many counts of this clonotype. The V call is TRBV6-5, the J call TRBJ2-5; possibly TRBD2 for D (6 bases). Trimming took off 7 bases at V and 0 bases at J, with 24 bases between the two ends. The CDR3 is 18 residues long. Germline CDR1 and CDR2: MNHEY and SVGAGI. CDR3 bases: TGTGCCAGCACCAACACCCAGGGCCGGGGGAGGTACCAAGAGACCCAGTACTTC. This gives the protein CASTNTQGRGRYQETQYF.

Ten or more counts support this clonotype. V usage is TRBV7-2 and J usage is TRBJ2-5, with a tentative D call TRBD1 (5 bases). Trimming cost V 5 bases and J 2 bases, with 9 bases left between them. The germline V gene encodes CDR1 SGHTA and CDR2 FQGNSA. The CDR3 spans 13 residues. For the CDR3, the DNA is TGTGCCAGCAGCCCGCCAGGGCAAGAGACCCAGTACTTC. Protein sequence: CASSPPGQETQYF.

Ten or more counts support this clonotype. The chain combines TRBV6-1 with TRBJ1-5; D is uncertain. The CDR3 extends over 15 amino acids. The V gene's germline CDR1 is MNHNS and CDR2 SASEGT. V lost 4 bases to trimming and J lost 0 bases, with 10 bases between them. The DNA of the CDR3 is TGTGCCAGCAGTGCCTCGGGGTTTAGCAATCAGCCCCAGCATTTT. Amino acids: CASSASGFSNQPQHF.

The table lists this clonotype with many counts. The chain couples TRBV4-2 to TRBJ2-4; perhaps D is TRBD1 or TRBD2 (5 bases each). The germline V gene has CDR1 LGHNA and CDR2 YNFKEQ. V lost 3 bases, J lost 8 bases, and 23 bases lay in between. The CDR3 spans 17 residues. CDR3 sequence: CASSQALGDTLRDIQYF. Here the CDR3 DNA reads TGTGCCAGCAGCCAGGCCCTGGGGGATACCCTTAGGGACATTCAGTACTTC.

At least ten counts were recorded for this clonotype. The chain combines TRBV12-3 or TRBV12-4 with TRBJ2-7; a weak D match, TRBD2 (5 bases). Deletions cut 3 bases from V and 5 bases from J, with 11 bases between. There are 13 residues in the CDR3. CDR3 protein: CASSFGVNNEQYF. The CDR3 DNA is TGTGCCAGCAGTTTCGGGGTGAACAACGAGCAGTACTTC.

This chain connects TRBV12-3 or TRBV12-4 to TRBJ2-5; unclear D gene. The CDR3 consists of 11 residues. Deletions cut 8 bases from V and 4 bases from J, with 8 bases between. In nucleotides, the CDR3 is TGTGCCAGCGGAAGTTTAGAGACCCAGTACTTC. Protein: CASGSLETQYF.

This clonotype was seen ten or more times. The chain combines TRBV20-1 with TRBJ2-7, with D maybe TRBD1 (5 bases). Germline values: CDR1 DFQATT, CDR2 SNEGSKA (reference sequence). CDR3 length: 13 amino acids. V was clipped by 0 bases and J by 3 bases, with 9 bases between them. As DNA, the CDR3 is TGCAGTGCTAGAGATCAGGGCGACTACGAGCAGTACTTC. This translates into CSARDQGDYEQYF.